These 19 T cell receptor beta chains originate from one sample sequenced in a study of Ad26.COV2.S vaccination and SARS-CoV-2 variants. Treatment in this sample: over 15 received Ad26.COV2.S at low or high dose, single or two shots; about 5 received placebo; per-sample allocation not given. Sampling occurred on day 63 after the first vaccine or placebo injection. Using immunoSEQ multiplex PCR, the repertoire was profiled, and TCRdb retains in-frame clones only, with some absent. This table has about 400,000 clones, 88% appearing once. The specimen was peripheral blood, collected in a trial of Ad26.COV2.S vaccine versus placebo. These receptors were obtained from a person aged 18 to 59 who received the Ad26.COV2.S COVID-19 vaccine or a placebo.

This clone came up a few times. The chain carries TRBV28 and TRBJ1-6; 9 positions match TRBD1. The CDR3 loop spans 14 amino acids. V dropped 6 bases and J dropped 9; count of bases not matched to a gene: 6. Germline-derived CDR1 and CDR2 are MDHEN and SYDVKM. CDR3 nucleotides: TGTGCCAGCAGCTCCGGGACAGGGTTTTCACCCCTCCACTTT. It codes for CASSSGTGFSPLHF.

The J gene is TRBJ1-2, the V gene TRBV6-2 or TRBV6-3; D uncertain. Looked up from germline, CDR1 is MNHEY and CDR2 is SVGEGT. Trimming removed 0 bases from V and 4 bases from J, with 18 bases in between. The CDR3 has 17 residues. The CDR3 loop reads CASSYSAVLNSFYGYTF. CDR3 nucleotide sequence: TGTGCCAGCAGTTACTCTGCCGTTCTAAACAGCTTCTATGGCTACACCTTC.

The CDR3 region has the DNA TGTGCCAGTAGTACTAACTGGGCAGGGCCGGGCACTGAAGCTTTCTTT. Its protein product is CASSTNWAGPGTEAFF. The V and J genes are TRBV19 and TRBJ1-1; possible D gene TRBD1, 5 bases. The CDR3 is 16 amino acids. Per germline, CDR1 LNHDA and CDR2 SQIVND (reference sequence). V was shortened by 4 bases and J by 4 bases, with 19 bases between the two germline ends.

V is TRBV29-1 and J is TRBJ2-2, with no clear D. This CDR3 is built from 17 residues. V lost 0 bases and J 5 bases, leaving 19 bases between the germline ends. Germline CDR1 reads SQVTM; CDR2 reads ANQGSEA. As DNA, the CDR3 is TGCAGCGTTGAAGATAAGGTCACAACCTACTCAACCGGGGAGCTGTTTTTT. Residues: CSVEDKVTTYSTGELFF.

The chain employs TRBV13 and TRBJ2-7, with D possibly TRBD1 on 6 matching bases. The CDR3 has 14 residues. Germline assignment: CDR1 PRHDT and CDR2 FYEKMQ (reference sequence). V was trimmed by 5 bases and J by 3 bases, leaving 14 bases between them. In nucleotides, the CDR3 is TGTGCCAGCAGCCGCAGGGGCTCCAACTACGAGCAGTACTTC. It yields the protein CASSRRGSNYEQYF.

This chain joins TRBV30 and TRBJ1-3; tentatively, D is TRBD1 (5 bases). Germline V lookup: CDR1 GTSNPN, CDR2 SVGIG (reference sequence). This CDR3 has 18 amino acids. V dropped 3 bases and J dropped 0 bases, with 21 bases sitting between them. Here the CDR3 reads CAWRDHWDGGHSGNTIYF. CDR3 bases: TGTGCCTGGAGGGACCATTGGGACGGAGGTCACTCTGGAAACACCATATATTTT.

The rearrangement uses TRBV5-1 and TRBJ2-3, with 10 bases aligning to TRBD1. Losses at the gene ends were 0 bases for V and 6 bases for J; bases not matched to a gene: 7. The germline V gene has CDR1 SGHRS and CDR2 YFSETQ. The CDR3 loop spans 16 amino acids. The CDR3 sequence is CASSLDGTGATDTQYF. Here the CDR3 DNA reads TGCGCCAGCAGCTTGGACGGGACAGGGGCTACGGATACGCAGTATTTT.

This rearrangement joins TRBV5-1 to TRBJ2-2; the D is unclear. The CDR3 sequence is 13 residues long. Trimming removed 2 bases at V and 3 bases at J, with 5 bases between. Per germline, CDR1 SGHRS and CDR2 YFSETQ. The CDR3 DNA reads TGCGCCAGCAGCTTTGCGGACACCGGGGAGCTGTTTTTT. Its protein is CASSFADTGELFF.

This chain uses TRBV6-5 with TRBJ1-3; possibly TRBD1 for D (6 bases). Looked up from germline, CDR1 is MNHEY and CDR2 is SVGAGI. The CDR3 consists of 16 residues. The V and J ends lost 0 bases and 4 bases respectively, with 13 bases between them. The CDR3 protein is CASSYSWGTLGNTIYF. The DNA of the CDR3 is TGTGCCAGCAGTTACTCGTGGGGGACACTCGGAAACACCATATATTTT.

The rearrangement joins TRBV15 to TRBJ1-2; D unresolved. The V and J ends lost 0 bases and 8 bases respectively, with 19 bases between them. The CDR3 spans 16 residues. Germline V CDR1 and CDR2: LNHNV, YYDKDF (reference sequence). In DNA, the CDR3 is TGTGCCACCAGCAGAGATCTGGTACAGTCGCCGTTGGGCTACACCTTC. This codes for CATSRDLVQSPLGYTF.

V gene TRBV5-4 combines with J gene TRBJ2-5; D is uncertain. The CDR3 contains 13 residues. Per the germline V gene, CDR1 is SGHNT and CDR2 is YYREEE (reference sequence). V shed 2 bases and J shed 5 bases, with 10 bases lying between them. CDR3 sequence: CASSLLQTETQYF. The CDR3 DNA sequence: TGTGCCAGCAGCTTATTACAGACCGAGACCCAGTACTTC.

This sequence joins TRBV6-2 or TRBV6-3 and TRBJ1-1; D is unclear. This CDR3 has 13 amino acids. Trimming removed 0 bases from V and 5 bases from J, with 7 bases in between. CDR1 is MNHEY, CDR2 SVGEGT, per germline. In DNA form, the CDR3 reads TGTGCCAGCAGTTACTCGACGAGGACTGAAGCTTTCTTT. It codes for CASSYSTRTEAFF.

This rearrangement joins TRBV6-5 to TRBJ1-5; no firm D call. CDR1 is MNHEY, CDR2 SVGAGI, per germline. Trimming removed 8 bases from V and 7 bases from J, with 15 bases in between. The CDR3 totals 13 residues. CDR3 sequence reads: CASGGQAGQPQHF. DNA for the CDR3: TGTGCCAGCGGAGGGCAGGCGGGACAGCCCCAGCATTTT.

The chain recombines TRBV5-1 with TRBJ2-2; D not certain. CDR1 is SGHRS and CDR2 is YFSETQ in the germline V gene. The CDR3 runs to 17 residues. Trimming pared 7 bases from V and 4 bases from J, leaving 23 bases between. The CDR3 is CASFLLVQGDTTGELFF. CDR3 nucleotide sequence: TGCGCCAGCTTTCTTCTCGTACAAGGCGATACCACCGGGGAGCTGTTTTTT.

The chain's CDR3 is CASRGAYQETQYF. In DNA form, the CDR3 reads TGTGCCAGCAGGGGGGCTTACCAAGAGACCCAGTACTTC. The chain has TRBV2 and TRBJ2-5; the D gene is possibly TRBD1 (6 bases). The CDR3 covers 13 residues. Germline CDR1 and CDR2: SNHLY and FYNNEI. Trimming removed 6 bases at V and 0 bases at J, with 8 bases between.

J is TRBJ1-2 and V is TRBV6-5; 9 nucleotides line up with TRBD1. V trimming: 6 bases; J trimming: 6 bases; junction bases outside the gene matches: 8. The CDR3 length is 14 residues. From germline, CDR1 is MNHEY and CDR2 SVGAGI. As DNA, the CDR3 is TGTGCCAGCAGAAAGGGACAGGGATGGGATGGCTACACCTTC. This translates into CASRKGQGWDGYTF.

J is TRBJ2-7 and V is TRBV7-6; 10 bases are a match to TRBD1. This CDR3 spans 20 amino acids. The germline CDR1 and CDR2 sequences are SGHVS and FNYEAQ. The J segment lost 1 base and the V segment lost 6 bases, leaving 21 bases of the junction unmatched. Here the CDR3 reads CASRRTAGTGDVITSYEQYF. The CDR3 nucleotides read TGTGCCAGCAGACGTACCGCCGGGACAGGGGACGTCATAACTTCCTACGAGCAGTACTTC.

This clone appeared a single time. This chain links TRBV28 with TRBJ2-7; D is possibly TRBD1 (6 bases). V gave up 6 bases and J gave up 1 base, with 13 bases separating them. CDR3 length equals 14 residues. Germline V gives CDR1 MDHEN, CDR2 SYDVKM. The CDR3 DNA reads TGTGCCAGCAGCCTTGACAGGACTTCCTACGAGCAGTACTTC. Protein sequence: CASSLDRTSYEQYF. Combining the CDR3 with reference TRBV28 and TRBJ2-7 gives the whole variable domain DVKVTQSSRYLVKRTGEKVFLECVQDMDHENMFWYRQDPGLGLRLIYFSYDVKMKEKGDIPEGYSVSREKKERFSLILESASTNQTSMYLCASSLDRTSYEQYFGPGTRLTVT.

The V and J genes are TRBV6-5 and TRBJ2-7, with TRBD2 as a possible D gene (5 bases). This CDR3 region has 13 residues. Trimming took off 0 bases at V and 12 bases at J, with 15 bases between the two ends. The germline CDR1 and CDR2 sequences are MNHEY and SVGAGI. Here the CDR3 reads CASSYSKRSVRYF. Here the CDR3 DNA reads TGTGCCAGCAGTTACTCGAAGCGGTCAGTGCGGTACTTC.